This T cell receptor beta chain was obtained from a study of blood T cell repertoires in COVID-19. Background on the study: PBMCs, B-cell-depleted T cells, or T cells were the source of the cDNA or gDNA that made up the material.

As handled by the study authors: Estimation of nucleated cell counts was performed using reference gene primer amplification. Profiling relied on immunoSEQ multiplex PCR, and the TCRdb table lists in-frame clones only, not all of them. D and trimming come from the DNA, and the V and J calls and clone size come from that table. There are roughly 190,000 clones in the sample; around 90% occur only once, and around 5.8% lies in the top ten. The CDR3 totals 15 residues. V lost 5 bases to trimming and J lost 3 bases; unmatched junction nucleotides: 6. Looked up from germline, CDR1 is SGHVS and CDR2 is FQNEAQ.

The rearrangement links TRBV7-8 to TRBJ2-1; TRBD1 agrees at 8 bases. The specimen sequenced was peripheral blood. The sequence was collected from a man between 35 and 55 years old with active or convalescent COVID-19. The DNA of the CDR3 is TGTGCCAGCAGCATGGGACAGGTGGGCTACAATGAGCAGTTCTTC. Translated, it gives CASSMGQVGYNEQFF.